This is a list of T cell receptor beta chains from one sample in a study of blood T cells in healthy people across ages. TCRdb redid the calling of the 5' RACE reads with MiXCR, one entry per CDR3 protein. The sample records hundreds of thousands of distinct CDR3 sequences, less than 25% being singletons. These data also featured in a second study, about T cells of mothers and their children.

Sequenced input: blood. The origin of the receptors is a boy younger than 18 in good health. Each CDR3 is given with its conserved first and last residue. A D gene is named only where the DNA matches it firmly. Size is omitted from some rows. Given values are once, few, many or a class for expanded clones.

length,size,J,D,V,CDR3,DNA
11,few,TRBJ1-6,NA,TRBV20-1,CSAVREPALHF,TGCAGTGCTGTCAGGGAGCCGGCCCTCCACTTT
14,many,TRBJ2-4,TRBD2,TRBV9,CASSVEASGTHQYF,TGTGCCAGCAGCGTAGAGGCTAGCGGAACACACCAGTACTTC
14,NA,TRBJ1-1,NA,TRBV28,CASSRDTLNTEAFF,TGTGCCAGCAGCCGGGACACCTTGAACACTGAAGCTTTCTTT
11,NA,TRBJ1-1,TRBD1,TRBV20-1,CSALGQGFGFF,TGCAGTGCTCTTGGACAGGGTTTTGGTTTCTTT
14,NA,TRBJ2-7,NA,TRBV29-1,CSVARTGVFYEQYF,TGCAGCGTTGCGCGGACGGGAGTCTTCTACGAGCAGTACTTC
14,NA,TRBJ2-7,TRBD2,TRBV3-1,CASSHLAGGGEQYF,TGTGCCAGCAGCCACCTAGCGGGAGGAGGCGAGCAGTACTTC
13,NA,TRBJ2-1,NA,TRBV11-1,CASSLGRVKEQFF,TGTGCCAGCAGCTTAGGCAGGGTTAAGGAGCAGTTCTTC
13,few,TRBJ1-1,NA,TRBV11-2,CASSLGYFTEAFF,TGTGCCAGCAGCTTAGGATATTTCACTGAAGCTTTCTTT
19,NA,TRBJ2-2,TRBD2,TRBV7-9,CASRRTSGRPPRETGELFF,TGTGCCAGCAGACGGACTAGCGGGCGACCCCCCAGGGAAACCGGGGAGCTGTTTTTT
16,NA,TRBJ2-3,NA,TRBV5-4,CASSLGFGGRTDTQYF,TGTGCCAGCAGCTTGGGATTCGGGGGTCGTACAGATACGCAGTATTTT
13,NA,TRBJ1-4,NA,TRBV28,CASSLRKGEKLFF,TGTGCCAGCAGTCTTAGGAAGGGTGAAAAACTGTTTTTT
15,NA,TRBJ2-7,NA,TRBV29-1,CSVAQTGLLLREQYF,TGCAGCGTTGCTCAAACGGGACTTCTGTTGAGGGAGCAGTACTTC
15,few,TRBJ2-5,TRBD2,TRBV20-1,CSARARGLAEETQYF,TGCAGTGCTAGAGCCCGAGGACTAGCGGAAGAGACCCAGTACTTC
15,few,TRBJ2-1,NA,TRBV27,CASSSGLRGYNEQFF,TGTGCCAGCAGTTCGGGCCTCCGAGGCTACAATGAGCAGTTCTTC
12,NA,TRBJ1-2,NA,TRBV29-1,CSTRQDRYGYTF,TGCAGCACCCGACAGGATCGATATGGCTACACCTTC
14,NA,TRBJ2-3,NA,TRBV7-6,CASSNLGPPDTQYF,TGTGCCAGCAGCAACCTCGGCCCACCAGATACGCAGTATTTT
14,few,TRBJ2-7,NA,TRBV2,CASQPRSNSYEQYF,TGTGCCAGCCAGCCCCGTAGCAATTCCTACGAGCAGTACTTC
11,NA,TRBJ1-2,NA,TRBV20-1,CSAREGRGYTF,TGCAGTGCTAGAGAGGGGCGTGGCTACACCTTC
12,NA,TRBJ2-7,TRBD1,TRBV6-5,CASSRTGVEQYF,TGTGCCAGCAGTAGGACAGGGGTCGAGCAGTACTTC
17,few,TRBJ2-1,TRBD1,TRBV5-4,CASSLGRGGNVRNEQFF,TGTGCCAGCAGCTTGGGCCGAGGGGGCAACGTCCGCAATGAGCAGTTCTTC
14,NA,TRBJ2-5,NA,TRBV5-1,CAGSLIGSPETQYF,TGCGCCGGCAGCTTAATCGGCTCGCCAGAGACCCAGTACTTC
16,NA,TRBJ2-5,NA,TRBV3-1,CASSHLAAAVQETQYF,TGTGCCAGCAGCCACCTAGCCGCGGCGGTCCAAGAGACCCAGTACTTC
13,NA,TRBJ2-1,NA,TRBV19,CASSRSGINEQFF,TGTGCCAGTAGTCGTTCCGGGATTAATGAGCAGTTCTTC
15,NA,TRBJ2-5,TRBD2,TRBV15,CATSPSGGASETQYF,TGTGCCACCAGCCCTAGCGGGGGGGCCTCGGAGACCCAGTACTTC
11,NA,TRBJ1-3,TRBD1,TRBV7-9,CASSDVGTANF,TGTGCCAGCAGCGACGTTGGGACAGCGAATTTT
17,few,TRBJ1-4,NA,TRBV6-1,CASSPPQGGTTNEKLFF,TGTGCCAGCAGCCCCCCCCAGGGAGGTACAACTAATGAAAAACTGTTTTTT
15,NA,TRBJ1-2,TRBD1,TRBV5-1,CASSFLGQGDYGYTF,TGCGCCAGCAGCTTTCTCGGACAGGGGGACTATGGCTACACCTTC
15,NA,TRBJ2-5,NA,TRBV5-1,CASSNPDRRVETQYF,TGCGCCAGCAGCAACCCGGACAGGAGGGTGGAGACCCAGTACTTC
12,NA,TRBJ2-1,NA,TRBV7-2,CASSLGVAEQFF,TGTGCCAGCAGCTTAGGAGTAGCGGAGCAGTTCTTC
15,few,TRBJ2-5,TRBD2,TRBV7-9,CASSPSFREVETQYF,TGTGCCAGCAGCCCAAGCTTCCGGGAGGTGGAGACCCAGTACTTC
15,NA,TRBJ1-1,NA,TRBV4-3,CASSQDLFGYTEAFF,TGCGCCAGCAGCCAAGATCTATTCGGGTACACTGAAGCTTTCTTT
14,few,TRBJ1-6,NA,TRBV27,CASSFVTRNSPLHF,TGTGCCAGCAGTTTTGTCACAAGAAATTCACCCCTCCACTTT
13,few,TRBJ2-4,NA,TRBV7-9,CAGEGGKGNIQYF,TGTGCCGGAGAGGGGGGGAAGGGGAACATTCAGTACTTC
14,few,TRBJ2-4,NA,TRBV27,CASSLGPKGNIQYF,TGTGCCAGCAGCCTCGGACCGAAGGGGAACATTCAGTACTTC
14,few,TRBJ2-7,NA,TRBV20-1,CSPRTKDYSYEQYF,TGCAGTCCAAGGACAAAAGACTATTCCTACGAGCAGTACTTC
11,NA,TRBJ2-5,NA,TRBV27,CASRVEETQYF,TGTGCCAGCAGAGTCGAAGAGACCCAGTACTTC
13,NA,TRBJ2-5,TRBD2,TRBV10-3,CAIRLAGGETQYF,TGTGCCATCCGGCTAGCGGGGGGGGAGACCCAGTACTTC
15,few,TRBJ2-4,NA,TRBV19,CASSIAKGGKNIQYF,TGTGCCAGTAGTATAGCTAAGGGAGGCAAAAACATTCAGTACTTC
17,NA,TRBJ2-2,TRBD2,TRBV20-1,CSASRTSGLSNTGELFF,TGCAGTGCTAGCAGGACTAGCGGGCTTTCTAACACCGGGGAGCTGTTTTTT
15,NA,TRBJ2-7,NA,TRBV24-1,CATSDGRGPPYEQYF,TGTGCCACCAGTGATGGAAGGGGCCCACCGTACGAGCAGTACTTC
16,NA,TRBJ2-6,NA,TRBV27,CASSFATGSGTNVLTF,TGTGCCAGCAGTTTCGCAACAGGGTCTGGGACCAACGTCCTGACTTTC
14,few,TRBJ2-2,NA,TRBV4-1,CASSQRQNTGELFF,TGCGCCAGCAGCCAACGTCAGAACACCGGGGAGCTGTTTTTT
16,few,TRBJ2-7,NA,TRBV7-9,CASSTGETGTSYEQYF,TGTGCCAGCAGCACGGGAGAGACAGGGACGTCCTACGAGCAGTACTTC
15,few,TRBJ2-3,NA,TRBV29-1,CSVDGQRGGTDTQYF,TGCAGCGTTGACGGGCAGAGGGGTGGCACAGATACGCAGTATTTT
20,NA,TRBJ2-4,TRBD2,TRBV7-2,CASSLAIAGGLGTAKNIQYF,TGTGCCAGCAGCTTAGCGATAGCGGGAGGTCTCGGTACGGCCAAAAACATTCAGTACTTC
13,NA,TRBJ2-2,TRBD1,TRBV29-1,CSAGKGATGELFF,TGCAGCGCTGGTAAGGGGGCCACCGGGGAGCTGTTTTTT
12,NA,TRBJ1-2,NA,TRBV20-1,CSSKSGNYGYTF,TGCAGTTCTAAGTCGGGGAACTATGGCTACACCTTC
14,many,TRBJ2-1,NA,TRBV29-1,CSVEGTVSYNEQFF,TGCAGCGTTGAAGGGACAGTCTCCTACAATGAGCAGTTCTTC
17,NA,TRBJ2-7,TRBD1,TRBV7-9,CASSWVEKWDSPGRQYF,TGTGCCAGCAGCTGGGTGGAAAAGTGGGACAGCCCCGGAAGGCAGTACTTC
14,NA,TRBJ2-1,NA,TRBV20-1,CSAGLARGYNEQFF,TGCAGTGCTGGGTTAGCGAGAGGCTACAATGAGCAGTTCTTC
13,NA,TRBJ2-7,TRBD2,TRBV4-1,CASSWTSGYEQYF,TGCGCCAGCAGCTGGACTAGCGGGTACGAGCAGTACTTC
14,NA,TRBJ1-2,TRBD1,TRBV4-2,CASSSRQGESGYTF,TGTGCCAGCAGCAGCAGACAGGGGGAGTCAGGCTACACCTTC